The clone carrying this TCR beta chain came up a few times. No antigen is known for it. As it was prepared, the TCRbeta library received unique molecular identifiers. MiXCR, applied by TCRdb to the PCR reads, yields one record per CDR3 protein. The sample includes about 290,000 distinct CDR3 sequences, over 7.5% seen only once; the top ten take approximately 8.6%. These data come from a study of T-cell reconstitution after alpha-beta-depleted transplantation in children. Study-wide points: T cells produced anew were the main source of T-cell counts and diversity one year after transplant. At day 60, the high TCRbeta diversity found in some patients originated from recipient T cells and thymic progenitors that had survived. Two months or so post-transplant, alpha-beta T cells reportedly derived from several hundred expanded graft clones.

CDR3 size: 17 residues. The germline gives CDR1 DFQATT, CDR2 SNEGSKA (reference sequence). V lost 6 bases and J lost 1; bases outside the gene matches: 9. The receptor was isolated from a female patient younger than 10 who had a stem cell transplant for Fanconi anemia, so the T cells may come from the graft donor. Here the sequenced sample was peripheral blood, taken 360 days after TCRalphabeta/CD19-depleted stem cell transplant. J is TRBJ2-1 and V is TRBV20-1; TRBD2 matches 13 bases. For the CDR3, the DNA is TGCAGTGCAGACGGGACTAGCGGGATAGGGTCCTACAATGAGCAGTTCTTC. Its protein product is CSADGTSGIGSYNEQFF.